These T cell receptor beta chains were read from a single sample in a study of T-cell reconstitution after alpha-beta-depleted transplantation in children. MiXCR was run by TCRdb on the PCR reads, yielding one entry per CDR3 protein. Of hundreds of thousands of distinct CDR3 sequences detected, about 9.4% appear once; the ten largest clones hold less than 8%. The sample consisted of PBMCs, taken before TCRalphabeta/CD19-depleted stem cell transplant. These receptors all stem from a boy under three years old with acute myeloid leukemia, due to receive a stem cell transplant. The CDR3 runs from the conserved cysteine through the conserved F or W. Fields, in order: J gene, D gene, CDR3 length, V gene, clone size, CDR3 DNA, CDR3 protein. The D gene is left open where the match is weak. Clone size is given for some rows only: seen once, a few or many times, or a class if the clone is expanded.

>TRBJ2-3|TRBD2|15|TRBV7-2|many
TGTGCCAGCAGCCCTCAGCGGGGGGGTTCAGATACGCAGTATTTT
CASSPQRGGSDTQYF
>TRBJ2-1|TRBD1|16|TRBV5-1|many
TGCGCCAGCAGCTTGGCTATCAGGGCAGGGGGAGATGAGCAGTTCTTC
CASSLAIRAGGDEQFF
>TRBJ2-1|TRBD1|15|TRBV5-6|many
TGTGCCAGCAGTCTGGGACAGAAAGCCTACAATGAGCAGTTCTTC
CASSLGQKAYNEQFF
>TRBJ2-1|TRBD2|16|TRBV5-6|many
TGTGCCAGCAGCTTTCCTAGCGGGGGGGCCGACAATGAGCAGTTCTTC
CASSFPSGGADNEQFF
>TRBJ2-1|TRBD1|15|TRBV12-3/TRBV12-4|few
TGTGCCAGCAGTTTAATTAGGGGGCTCTACAATGAGCAGTTCTTC
CASSLIRGLYNEQFF
>TRBJ1-4|-|15|TRBV12-3/TRBV12-4|-
TGTGCCAGCAGTTTAGGCCGGGACCCGAATGAAAAACTGTTTTTT
CASSLGRDPNEKLFF
>TRBJ2-1|-|15|TRBV7-2|few
TGTGCCAGCAGCTTAGGTGGGGGAGCTAACAATGAGCAGTTCTTC
CASSLGGGANNEQFF
>TRBJ1-4|-|16|TRBV7-9|many
TGTGCCAGCAGACCTACAGTGGGACGGCCTAATGAAAAACTGTTTTTT
CASRPTVGRPNEKLFF
>TRBJ2-7|TRBD1|15|TRBV15|many
TGTGCCACCAAAAGAGGGACAGACAGCTCCTACGAGCAGTACTTC
CATKRGTDSSYEQYF
>TRBJ2-5|-|14|TRBV6-5|many
TGTGCCAGCAGTTACCTCGGTCAGCAAGAGACCCAGTACTTC
CASSYLGQQETQYF
>TRBJ2-5|-|12|TRBV15|-
TGTGCCACCCGGGGCCAGGTCGGGGCCCAGTACTTC
CATRGQVGAQYF
>TRBJ2-3|-|14|TRBV5-5|many
TGTGCCAGCAGCTTAGGACAGAGCACAGATACGCAGTATTTT
CASSLGQSTDTQYF
>TRBJ2-4|-|15|TRBV5-1|many
TGCGCCAGCAGCTTTTCTACAGGTTACAAAAACATTCAGTACTTC
CASSFSTGYKNIQYF
>TRBJ1-1|-|15|TRBV7-2|many
TGTGCCAGCAGCTTAAGGGGCACGGCAAACACTGAAGCTTTCTTT
CASSLRGTANTEAFF
>TRBJ2-5|-|15|TRBV7-3|many
TGTGCCAGCAGCTTAAATGGTGTAGGGGAAGAGACCCAGTACTTC
CASSLNGVGEETQYF
>TRBJ2-2|-|15|TRBV29-1|few
TGCAGCGTTGAAGAGCAGGGCCTGGGCACCGGGGAGCTGTTTTTT
CSVEEQGLGTGELFF
>TRBJ2-2|TRBD1|13|TRBV20-1|many
TGCAGTGCTAGAGATGGGGACAGGGGGGAGCTGTTTTTT
CSARDGDRGELFF
>TRBJ2-2|TRBD2|14|TRBV6-2/TRBV6-3|few
TGTGCCAGCACTTTTAGCGGGAGGGCCGGGGAGCTGTTTTTT
CASTFSGRAGELFF
>TRBJ2-1|TRBD2|12|TRBV29-1|many
TGCAGCGCTAGCGGCTCCTACAATGAGCAGTTCTTC
CSASGSYNEQFF
>TRBJ1-5|-|17|TRBV5-5|-
TGTGCCAGCAGCCCCGGGGGGGGCCATCTTAACAATCAGCCCCAGCATTTT
CASSPGGGHLNNQPQHF
>TRBJ2-1|TRBD2|16|TRBV9|many
TGTGCCAGCAGCGGGGGACTAGCGGGAGGCTACAATGAGCAGTTCTTC
CASSGGLAGGYNEQFF
>TRBJ1-4|TRBD1|13|TRBV18|few
TGTGCCAGCTCACCATGGGACAGGGGAAAACTGTTTTTT
CASSPWDRGKLFF
>TRBJ1-1|-|14|TRBV27|many
TGTGCCAGCAGTTTAGGGGCCGAGGGCAGACAAGCTTTCTTT
CASSLGAEGRQAFF
>TRBJ2-4|TRBD2|19|TRBV4-3|-
TGCGCCAGCAGCCACTGGACTAGCGGGAGTCAAAGGGCCAAAAACATTCAGTACTTC
CASSHWTSGSQRAKNIQYF
>TRBJ2-7|-|13|TRBV29-1|many
TGCAGCGTTGACCCTGGACGCCCGTACGAGCAGTACTTC
CSVDPGRPYEQYF
>TRBJ1-2|-|13|TRBV18|few
TGTGCCAGCTCACCATTTACTCGGACGGGCTACACCTTC
CASSPFTRTGYTF
>TRBJ2-7|-|17|TRBV5-1|many
TGCGCCAGCAGCCTCGGACACAGGGACCATAAGTCGGGAGAGCAGTACTTC
CASSLGHRDHKSGEQYF
>TRBJ2-1|TRBD1|16|TRBV7-9|many
TGTGCCAGCAGCTTCCCCGCAGGGACAGTATACAATGAGCAGTTCTTC
CASSFPAGTVYNEQFF
>TRBJ2-3|-|11|TRBV20-1|many
TGCAGTGCTAGAGGGGGGGATACGCAGTATTTT
CSARGGDTQYF
>TRBJ2-5|-|14|TRBV7-6|-
TGTGCCAGCAGCTTAGATAAGCTACAAGAGACCCAGTACTTC
CASSLDKLQETQYF
>TRBJ2-6|TRBD1|20|TRBV5-1|many
TGCGCCAGCAGCTATAAACTCCCGGGACAGCGTACCTCTGGGGCCAACGTCCTGACTTTC
CASSYKLPGQRTSGANVLTF
>TRBJ2-2|-|15|TRBV28|-
TGTGCCAGCAGTTTCTCGACTCGGGACACCGGGGAGCTGTTTTTT
CASSFSTRDTGELFF
>TRBJ2-7|TRBD2|16|TRBV20-1|many
TGCAGTGCTAGAGGAGAGCTAGCGGGAGCCCGCTACGAGCAGTACTTC
CSARGELAGARYEQYF
>TRBJ1-1|-|13|TRBV12-3/TRBV12-4|many
TGTGCCAGCAGTTTAAGGGTTGACACTGAAGCTTTCTTT
CASSLRVDTEAFF
>TRBJ1-4|TRBD1|15|TRBV28|many
TGTGCCAGCAGTTTTTCAGGGGGCCCTAATGAAAAACTGTTTTTT
CASSFSGGPNEKLFF
>TRBJ1-2|-|14|TRBV9|few
TGTGCCAGCAGCGCGCACCCAACTAACTATGGCTACACCTTC
CASSAHPTNYGYTF